The clone carrying this TCR beta chain came up many times. Its antigen is currently unknown. Diagnoses were established from clinical symptoms, serum thyroxine, TRAb, thyroid ultrasound and orbital computed tomography. Germline CDR1 and CDR2: SGHTA and FQGTGA. V dropped 5 bases and J dropped 1; count of bases not matched to a gene: 3. The CDR3 is 14 amino acids. The source of the sample is a study of Graves' ophthalmopathy and Graves' hyperthyroidism. Study-wide results and limits: The authors also found most expanded thyroid clonotypes above 0.001 frequency in blood. An approximately 83% specificity and 85% to 90% sensitivity were achieved by a 13-signature model that separated ophthalmopathy from stable hyperthyroidism. Sensitivity reached roughly 70% and specificity around 76% when the model predicted ophthalmopathy progression.

RNA transcripts were the template, and TCR beta CDR3 regions were amplified from them. Second-round multiplex PCR came after a first-round RT-PCR that employed HTBI primers. MiXCR, run by TCRdb on the multiplex PCR reads, gives a single entry per CDR3 protein. This repertoire shows about 220,000 distinct CDR3 sequences, about 22% found once; its top ten account for around two fifths. This TCR was recovered from a woman aged 50 to 60 with Graves' ophthalmopathy. The chain couples TRBV7-3 to TRBJ1-1, with TRBD1 matching 8 bases. The material sequenced was peripheral blood. This chain's CDR3 is CASSNGQGNTEAFF. The CDR3 DNA reads TGTGCCAGCAGCAATGGACAGGGGAACACTGAAGCTTTCTTT.